This TCR beta chain was identified during a study of a mutant IDH1 vaccine in newly diagnosed glioma. For the study at large: With temozolomide cycles, or 4-6 weeks after radiotherapy alone, vaccination was started. Standard pretreatment was either radiotherapy, temozolomide, or, for most, radiochemotherapy with temozolomide. Findings and limits, study-wide: It was roughly 93% of patients that developed vaccine-induced immune responses.

Libraries were prepared by immunoSEQ multiplex PCR; TCRdb keeps only in-frame clonotypes and omits some of them. The sample includes roughly 64,000 clones, 74% seen only once; the top ten take 4.7%. V shed 2 bases and J shed 0 bases, with 11 bases lying between them. This CDR3 contains 16 residues. Germline V gene sequence: CDR1 MDHEN, CDR2 SYDVKM. Points on this clone: The antigen is unknown.

Stated time point: week 35, safety follow-up. Every vaccine dose comprised 300 ug of mutant IDH1 20-mer peptide plus topical imiquimod. Patients carried new grade 3 or 4 IDH1-mutant astrocytomas lacking nuclear ATRX. The chain carries TRBV28 and TRBJ1-5; D remains ambiguous. The sequencing here drew on PBMCs, taken from a glioma patient whose treatment included an IDH1 peptide vaccine. The receptor was isolated from a man between 50 and 59 years old with glioma. CDR3 region: CASSLTSGISNQPQHF. The CDR3 DNA sequence: TGTGCCAGCAGTTTAACGTCAGGTATTAGCAATCAGCCCCAGCATTTT.